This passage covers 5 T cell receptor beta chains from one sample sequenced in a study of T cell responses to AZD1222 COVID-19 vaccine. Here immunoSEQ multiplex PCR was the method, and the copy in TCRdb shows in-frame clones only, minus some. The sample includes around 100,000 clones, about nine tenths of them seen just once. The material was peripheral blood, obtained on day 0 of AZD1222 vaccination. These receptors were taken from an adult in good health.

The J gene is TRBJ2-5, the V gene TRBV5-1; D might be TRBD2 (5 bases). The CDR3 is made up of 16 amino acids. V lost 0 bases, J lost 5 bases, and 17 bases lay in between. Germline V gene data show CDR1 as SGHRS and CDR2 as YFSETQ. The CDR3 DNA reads TGCGCCAGCAGCTTGGGGGTAAACAGACTAACGGAGACCCAGTACTTC. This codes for CASSLGVNRLTETQYF.

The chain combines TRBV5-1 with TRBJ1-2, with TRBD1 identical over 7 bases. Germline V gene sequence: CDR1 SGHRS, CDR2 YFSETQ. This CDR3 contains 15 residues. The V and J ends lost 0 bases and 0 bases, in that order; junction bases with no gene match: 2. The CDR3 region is CASSLAQGPNYGYTF. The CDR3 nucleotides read TGCGCCAGCAGCTTGGCACAGGGGCCTAACTATGGCTACACCTTC. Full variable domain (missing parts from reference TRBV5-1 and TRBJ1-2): KAGVTQTPRYLIKTRGQQVTLSCSPISGHRSVSWYQQTPGQGLQFLFEYFSETQRNKGNFPGRFSGRQFSNSRSEMNVSTLELGDSALYLCASSLAQGPNYGYTFGSGTRLTVV.

The CDR3 bases are TGTGCCAGCAGCCCGACTAGCGGCACAGATACGCAGTATTTT. Translation: CASSPTSGTDTQYF. The rearrangement links TRBV14 to TRBJ2-3; 8 bases map to TRBD2. Germline V gene sequence: CDR1 SGHDN, CDR2 FVKESK. The CDR3 consists of 14 residues. J was trimmed by 1 base and V by 4 bases; bases with no gene match: 1.

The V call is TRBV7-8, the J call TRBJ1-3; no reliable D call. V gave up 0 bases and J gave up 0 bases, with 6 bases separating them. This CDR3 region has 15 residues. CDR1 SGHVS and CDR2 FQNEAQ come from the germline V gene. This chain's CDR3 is CASSLAGVSGNTIYF. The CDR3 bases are TGTGCCAGCAGCTTAGCGGGAGTCTCTGGAAACACCATATATTTT.

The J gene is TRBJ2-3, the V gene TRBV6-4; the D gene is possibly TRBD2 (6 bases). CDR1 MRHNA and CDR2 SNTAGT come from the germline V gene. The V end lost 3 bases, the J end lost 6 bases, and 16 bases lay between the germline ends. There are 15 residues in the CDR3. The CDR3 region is CASSEASEGADTQYF. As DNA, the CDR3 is TGTGCCAGCAGTGAGGCTAGCGAAGGCGCGGATACGCAGTATTTT.